This T cell receptor (beta chain) is drawn from a study of CXCR3-negative and CXCR3-positive naive CD8 T cells. Notes on the study in general: Higher TRB CDR3 hydrophobicity marked CXCR3-positive naive cells relative to CXCR3-negative naive cells. Naive subsets had comparable surface CD5, so TRB CDR3 properties gauged TCR strength.

To note about this clonotype: The antigen is undetermined.

UMI-labeled TRB cDNA libraries were prepared by 5' RACE. TCRdb re-called the 5' RACE reads, yielding one record per CDR3 amino acid sequence without DNA. The sample's table shows around 120,000 distinct CDR3 sequences. Germline V CDR1 and CDR2: SQVTM, ANQGSEA. CDR3 size: 12 residues. This clonotype was obtained from a human donor in good health. Some clones in this sample may be carry-over from other donors' samples. Sequenced material: naive CXCR3+ CD8+ T cells from blood. Indicated subset: CD45RO-CCR7+CD27+CD95- naive CD8+ T cells expressing CXCR3 (TNR3+). This chain joins TRBV29-1 and TRBJ2-7; the TCRdb D gene call, TRBD2, has no DNA to confirm it. The CDR3 is CSFAGLYYEQYF.